The T cell receptor (beta chain) under discussion was sequenced for a study of T cell repertoires in cytomegalovirus infection. Study at large: Indications came from public TCR beta signatures; they pointed to CMV infection and to a matching HLA type. Whole-study findings and limits: Clonotypes of TCR beta that were HLA-C-restricted and CMV-specific dominated the ex vivo response. Individuals carrying CMV plus the relevant HLA were identified by cumulative frequency of public TCR beta families.

MiXCR, run by TCRdb on the reads, gives a single entry per CDR3 protein. The data show hundreds of thousands of distinct CDR3 sequences, around 30% seen once. This clonotype was detected only a few times. Its antigen is currently unknown. CDR3 size: 15 residues. V lost 6 bases and J lost 3, with 17 bases in between. This TCR came from a human donor in good health (CMV status not recorded). Some clones in this sample may be carry-over from other donors' samples. The chain recombines TRBV12-3 or TRBV12-4 with TRBJ1-1; a possible D gene is TRBD1 (5 bases). Sequences were derived from cultured PBMCs, sampled from culture after CMV antigen stimulation. CDR3 sequence reads: CASRPGSAGDTEAFF. CDR3 sequence (DNA): TGTGCCAGCAGACCCGGTAGTGCGGGGGACACTGAAGCTTTCTTT.